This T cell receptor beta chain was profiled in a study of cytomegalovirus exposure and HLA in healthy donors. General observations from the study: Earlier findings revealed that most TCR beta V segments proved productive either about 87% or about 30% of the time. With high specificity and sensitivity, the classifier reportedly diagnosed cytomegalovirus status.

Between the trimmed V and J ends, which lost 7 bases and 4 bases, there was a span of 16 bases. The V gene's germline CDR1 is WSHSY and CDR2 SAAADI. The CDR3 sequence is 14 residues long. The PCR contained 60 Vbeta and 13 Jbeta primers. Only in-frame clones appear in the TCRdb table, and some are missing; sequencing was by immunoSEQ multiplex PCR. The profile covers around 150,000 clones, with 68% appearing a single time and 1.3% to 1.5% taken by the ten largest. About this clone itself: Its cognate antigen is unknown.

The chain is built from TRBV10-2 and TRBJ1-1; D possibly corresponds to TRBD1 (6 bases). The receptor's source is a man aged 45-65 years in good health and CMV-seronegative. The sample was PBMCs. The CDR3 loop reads CASTINGGATEAFF. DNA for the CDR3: TGCGCCAGCACGATTAATGGGGGGGCCACTGAAGCTTTCTTT.